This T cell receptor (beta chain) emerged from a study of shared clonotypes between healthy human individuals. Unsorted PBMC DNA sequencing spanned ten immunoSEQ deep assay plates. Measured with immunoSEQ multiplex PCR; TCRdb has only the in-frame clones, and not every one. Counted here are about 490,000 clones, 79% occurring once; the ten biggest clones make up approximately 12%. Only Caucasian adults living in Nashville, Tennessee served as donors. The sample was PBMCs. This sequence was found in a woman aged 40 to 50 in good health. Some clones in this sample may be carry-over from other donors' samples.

The CDR3 sequence is CASSKGLAGVFGELFF. The CDR3, as DNA: TGTGCCAGCAGCAAGGGACTAGCGGGAGTATTCGGGGAGCTGTTTTTT. This chain links TRBV7-9 with TRBJ2-2; 14 nucleotides match TRBD2. V dropped 5 bases and J dropped 7; count of bases not matched to a gene: 6. Germline CDR1 is SEHNR and CDR2 is FQNEAQ (reference sequence). The CDR3 extends over 16 amino acids.